The text below deals with one T cell receptor (beta chain). At least ten counts were recorded for this clonotype. Its recognized antigen is unknown. One base away there is no much larger clone; base qualities are not given. The data stem from a study of blood T cells in healthy people across ages (dated by TCRdb to between 2014 and 2017). For the wider study: Template switching captured roughly one uniquely barcoded TCR beta cDNA molecule per two T cells in model experiments. The study analyzed two additional independent replicas of 1 million unique cDNA reads from the same blood draw for two donors, one aged 18 to 30 and one aged 80 or older. To avoid experimental bias, donors of different ages were randomly spread across the sequencing lanes. Using deep sequencing normalized with unique cDNA molecular identifiers, the study measured how TCR beta repertoire diversity changes with age. Four age groups were formed from the donors: young (average approximately 15 years), middle-aged (just under 40), aged (around 68) and long-lived (more than 75). What the authors observed across the whole study: Because profiling used bulk unsorted PBMCs, naive and antigen-experienced compartments could not be compared conclusively. Compared with the aged group, the long-lived group had more naive CD4+ T cells, fewer expanded clones and increased TCR diversity, a pattern suggesting age selection. Estimates of total diversity based on one million sequenced T cells were regarded as lower bounds and as underestimates. Because donor CMV infection status was unknown, age-related changes in expanded clonotypes were potentially confounded. A strong correlation was found between observed TCR beta diversity and the percentage of naive T cells measured by flow cytometry. As age increased, observed TCR beta diversity per million T cells dropped in a roughly linear way, and a significant reduction was already evident by age 40.

The donors were about 40 Caucasian individuals from Russia, aged about 6 to 95 years, who were systemically healthy. Each donor gave ten milliliters of peripheral blood, drawn into EDTA-treated Vacutainer tubes. Ficoll-Paque density-gradient centrifugation was used to isolate PBMCs, with at least 6 million per sample. Trizol reagent was used to extract total RNA from PBMCs, with at least 5 micrograms per sample. For every donor, an aliquot of PBMCs went through flow cytometry to measure the percentages of naive CD45RAhigh/CD27high T cells. The library came from 5' RACE. For sequencing, an Illumina HiSeq 2500 was employed. A second roughly 6 to 11 cycle PCR used a sample-barcoded 5' primer and a J-beta primer mix. A unique molecular identifier was introduced onto each TCR beta cDNA molecule by a template-switch 5' adaptor carrying 12 random nucleotides. At least 2.5 million CDR3-containing paired-end reads were obtained from each sample. First-strand cDNA synthesis was performed from all RNA using the Mint cDNA synthesis kit, with priming by a TRBC-specific oligonucleotide. All cDNA was treated with uracil-DNA glycosylase and then went through a first 18-cycle PCR with the universal primers M1SS and BC2_uni_R. The authors processed their data as follows. Normalization of each sample was performed by random selection of 1 million high-quality reads, each carrying a distinct molecular identifier. Reads sharing molecular identifiers were discarded rather than binned into consensus sequences. MiTCR, run with a Q25 quality threshold and the strictest error-elimination algorithm, handled CDR3 identification, clonotype clustering and error correction. Lower-bound total TCR beta diversity was estimated with a nonparametric unseen species model using Euler transformation. TCRdb handled the public reads itself, with Q25 trimming in fastp and clone calling in MiXCR, and kept productive beta chains. Identical CDR3 proteins give one entry, which carries the most common genes and DNA. TCRdb, rather than the study authors, made the V and J calls. This sample is represented by about 1.1 million distinct CDR3 sequences; around two fifths of them were singletons. Approximately 14% of the sample is in the top ten clones.

The sequencing sample was made of blood. The sequence came from a man aged 18 to 30 in good health.

The DNA sequence is as follows: TGTGCCAGCTCACCCGTAGGTATCTACAATGAGCAGTACTTC. This is translated as CASSPVGIYNEQYF. This receptor chain uses TRBV18 and TRBJ2-7; the D gene lacks a confident call. The CDR3 contains 14 residues, cysteine and phenylalanine counted. Of the read, only the CDR3 DNA is kept; its 42 bases are in frame from base 1. As encoded in the germline V gene, CDR1 is KGHSH while CDR2 is LQKENI. V drops 3 bases and J drops 7 bases, leaving 16 bases in between.